Listed below are T cell receptor beta chains from one sample, sequenced in a study of type 1 regulatory T cells. For these TCRs, the target antigens are not known. Via MiXCR, TCRdb re-called the reads, giving one row per CDR3 protein. This sample has tens of thousands of distinct CDR3 sequences, with nearly 50% found just once. Sequencing was done on a sample of cultured non-Tr1 T cells, either the whole culture or a sorted T cell fraction (not recorded which). All receptors come from a human donor in good health. The CDR3 runs from the conserved cysteine through the conserved F or W. The order of the fields is J gene, D gene, V gene, clone size, CDR3 protein, CDR3 DNA. A D gene is named only where the DNA matches it firmly. Clone size appears in some rows only: once, few, many, or a class for an expanded clone.

TRBJ1-2	-	TRBV7-2	-	CASSLGGSQRRYGYTF	TGTGCCAGCAGCTTAGGGGGGTCACAGCGCCGCTATGGCTACACCTTC
TRBJ2-1	-	TRBV29-1	-	CSVDAQGGSYNEQFF	TGCAGCGTTGACGCTCAGGGGGGCTCCTACAATGAGCAGTTCTTC
TRBJ2-7	-	TRBV5-4	-	CASSLRGVYEQYF	TGTGCCAGCAGCCTGAGGGGGGTCTACGAGCAGTACTTC
TRBJ2-1	-	TRBV11-2	-	CASSSSYSLSSYNEQFF	TGTGCCAGCAGCTCCAGTTACAGTTTAAGCTCCTACAATGAGCAGTTCTTC
TRBJ2-7	TRBD1	TRBV12-3/TRBV12-4	-	CASSDSGTGSDEQYF	TGTGCCAGCAGTGACTCCGGGACAGGGTCCGACGAGCAGTACTTC
TRBJ2-4	-	TRBV7-2	-	CASSIDPPSVLGAKNIQYF	TGTGCCAGCAGCATAGATCCCCCAAGCGTTTTAGGGGCCAAAAACATTCAGTACTTC
TRBJ1-5	-	TRBV27	-	CASRKDSFDQPQHF	TGTGCCAGCAGAAAGGACAGTTTTGATCAGCCCCAGCATTTT
TRBJ2-3	-	TRBV6-2/TRBV6-3	-	CASAGDGDTQYF	TGTGCCAGCGCCGGGGACGGAGATACGCAGTATTTT
TRBJ1-2	-	TRBV18	-	CASSPQGSANYGYTF	TGTGCCAGCTCACCACAGGGCTCCGCTAACTATGGCTACACCTTC
TRBJ2-2	-	TRBV3-2	-	CASTASETGGKKGGELFF	TGTGCCAGTACTGCCTCCGAGACAGGGGGAAAGAAAGGCGGGGAGCTGTTTTTT
TRBJ2-1	-	TRBV2	few	CASLFRGEIYNEQFF	TGTGCCAGCCTCTTTAGGGGTGAAATCTACAATGAGCAGTTCTTC
TRBJ2-3	TRBD1	TRBV13	few	CASSLPDRGIRDTQYF	TGTGCCAGCAGCTTACCCGACAGGGGGATTAGAGATACGCAGTATTTT
TRBJ1-5	TRBD1	TRBV12-3/TRBV12-4	few	CASSLFGRDSHSNQPQHF	TGTGCCAGCAGTTTATTCGGGCGGGACAGCCATAGCAATCAGCCCCAGCATTTT
TRBJ2-1	TRBD2	TRBV12-3/TRBV12-4	-	CASNPGRGEYNEQFF	TGTGCCAGCAACCCGGGGCGGGGGGAATACAATGAGCAGTTCTTC
TRBJ2-5	TRBD2	TRBV11-2	few	CASSLDVRGGPETQYF	TGTGCCAGCAGCTTAGATGTGCGGGGGGGCCCCGAGACCCAGTACTTC
TRBJ1-1	TRBD1	TRBV7-9	-	CASNEGTGLNTEAFF	TGTGCCAGCAACGAAGGGACAGGGCTAAACACTGAAGCTTTCTTT
TRBJ2-7	-	TRBV5-1	-	CASSSRDQLYEQYF	TGCGCCAGCAGCTCCCGGGACCAACTCTACGAGCAGTACTTC
TRBJ1-4	-	TRBV20-1	-	CSARPWRAEKLFF	TGCAGTGCTAGACCCTGGAGAGCTGAAAAACTGTTTTTT
TRBJ2-1	-	TRBV12-3/TRBV12-4	-	CASRPRQSKQFF	TGTGCCAGCCGCCCTAGGCAGTCCAAGCAGTTCTTC
TRBJ1-6	-	TRBV5-6	-	CASSPGTRKKNSPLHF	TGTGCCAGCAGCCCAGGGACACGGAAAAAGAATTCACCCCTCCACTTT
TRBJ1-5	-	TRBV12-3/TRBV12-4	-	CASSLSQGPNQPQHF	TGTGCCAGCAGTCTTTCGCAGGGGCCGAATCAGCCCCAGCATTTT
TRBJ2-5	TRBD2	TRBV20-1	once	CSAGGTTQETQYF	TGCAGTGCCGGAGGGACTACCCAAGAGACCCAGTACTTC
TRBJ2-5	TRBD1	TRBV20-1	once	CSAGQGARGETQYF	TGCAGTGCTGGACAGGGGGCCAGAGGTGAGACCCAGTACTTC
TRBJ2-3	TRBD2	TRBV5-1	-	CASSAGASGVTDTQYF	TGCGCCAGCAGTGCCGGGGCTAGCGGGGTTACAGATACGCAGTATTTT
TRBJ2-1	TRBD2	TRBV11-2	-	CASSSRFSGGARHSYNEQFF	TGTGCCAGCAGCTCCCGGTTTTCGGGGGGGGCCAGACACTCCTACAATGAGCAGTTCTTC
TRBJ1-1	-	TRBV6-2/TRBV6-3	-	CASSRGLKNTEAFF	TGTGCCAGCAGCCGCGGACTCAAGAACACTGAAGCTTTCTTT
TRBJ2-4	-	TRBV11-3	-	CASSLGGMGNIQYF	TGTGCCAGCAGCCTAGGGGGTATGGGAAACATTCAGTACTTC
TRBJ2-1	-	TRBV12-3/TRBV12-4	many	CASSLSQFAEQFF	TGTGCCAGCAGTTTAAGCCAGTTCGCTGAGCAGTTCTTC
TRBJ2-1	TRBD2	TRBV7-2	-	CASSFPVAGGGLDNEQFF	TGTGCCAGCAGCTTCCCGGTAGCGGGGGGGGGTCTGGACAATGAGCAGTTCTTC
TRBJ2-3	-	TRBV20-1	-	CSASARDTQYF	TGCAGTGCTAGTGCGCGAGATACGCAGTATTTT
TRBJ1-3	-	TRBV18	-	CASSPPVPGKANTIYF	TGTGCCAGCTCACCACCGGTTCCAGGAAAGGCTAACACCATATATTTT
TRBJ2-5	TRBD1	TRBV7-9	-	CASSSGSTGAETQYF	TGTGCCAGCAGCTCGGGCTCTACAGGGGCGGAGACCCAGTACTTC
TRBJ2-6	TRBD2	TRBV5-4	-	CASSFLAGASGANVLTF	TGTGCCAGCAGCTTTCTAGCGGGGGCTTCTGGGGCCAACGTCCTGACTTTC
TRBJ1-1	-	TRBV28	-	CASSFLLGGIHTEAFF	TGTGCCAGCAGTTTCCTCCTGGGGGGGATCCACACTGAAGCTTTCTTT
TRBJ1-1	-	TRBV20-1	few	CSARDLANPRLTEAFF	TGCAGTGCTAGAGATCTGGCGAACCCGCGGTTGACTGAAGCTTTCTTT